The following is a T cell receptor beta chain sequence with its context. The CDR3 is 15 amino acids. Germline V gene data show CDR1 as DFQATT and CDR2 as SNEGSKA (reference sequence). V lost 6 bases, J lost 0 bases, and 7 bases stayed unmatched. From RNA transcripts, TCR beta CDR3 regions were amplified. First-round RT-PCR of the TCR CDR3 relied on the HTBI primer set. TCRdb fed the multiplex PCR reads into MiXCR, producing one record per CDR3 protein. This sample carries approximately 710,000 distinct CDR3 sequences, roughly 17% of them seen once, and the ten largest clones take around a sixth. The sample comes from a study of T cells in Graves' hyperthyroidism and ophthalmopathy.

The chain links TRBV20-1 to TRBJ2-2; 7 positions match TRBD2. Sequencing used blood. This sequence was found in a man aged 45-60 years with Graves' hyperthyroidism. CDR3 coding DNA: TGCAGTGCCCACTCGGGGGGATCGAACACCGGGGAGCTGTTTTTT. It yields the protein CSAHSGGSNTGELFF.